This is a list of T cell receptor beta chains from one sample in a study of blood T cell repertoires in COVID-19. The method was immunoSEQ multiplex PCR; TCRdb's version includes in-frame clones alone and lacks a portion of them. The sample records about 52,000 clones, around 82% being singletons. The specimen was peripheral blood. These receptors all come from a woman of 80 years or more with COVID-19, enrolled during active disease. Both conserved end residues are part of each CDR3. A D gene is named only where the DNA matches it firmly. Not every row has a clone size; where given, it reads once, few, many or a size class.

D	V	size	J	DNA	CDR3
.	TRBV7-9	.	TRBJ1-4	TGTGCCAGCAGCCCACGACACGGTGAAAAACTGTTTTTT	CASSPRHGEKLFF
.	TRBV5-4	once	TRBJ2-7	TGTGCCAGCAGCTTGGGGCGGGAAGGTTACGAGCAGTACTTC	CASSLGREGYEQYF
TRBD2	TRBV5-4	.	TRBJ2-7	TGTGCCAGCAGCCTTAGCGGGACTAAGTACGAGCAGTACTTC	CASSLSGTKYEQYF
.	TRBV2	.	TRBJ2-1	TGTGCCAGCAGTGAAGGGCCCGTAGCGCATGAGCAGTTCTTC	CASSEGPVAHEQFF
TRBD2	TRBV7-9	once	TRBJ2-2	TGTGCCAGCAGCCGGACTAGCGGGATTTCCGGGGAGCTGTTTTTT	CASSRTSGISGELFF
.	TRBV6-5	few	TRBJ2-3	TGTGCCAGCGGAGAGGGCCTCACAGATACGCAGTATTTT	CASGEGLTDTQYF
.	TRBV2	.	TRBJ2-7	TGTGCCAGCAGTGACGGCAGGTACTACGAGCAGTACTTC	CASSDGRYYEQYF
TRBD2	TRBV7-2	.	TRBJ2-5	TGTGCCAGCAGCTTATTTAGGACTAGCGGGAGTGGGTCCCAAGAGACCCAGTACTTC	CASSLFRTSGSGSQETQYF
.	TRBV5-4	.	TRBJ2-1	TGTGCCAGCAGCTTGGGGGCAGGGGGGGAGCAGTTCTTC	CASSLGAGGEQFF
TRBD1	TRBV24-1	.	TRBJ2-2	TGTGCCACCAGTGATAGACAGGGGGCTATCGGGGAGCTGTTTTTT	CATSDRQGAIGELFF